These 8 T cell receptor beta chains came from one sample sequenced in a study of blood T cells in healthy people across ages. A J-beta primer mix and a sample-barcoded 5' primer were used in a second PCR of about 7 to 12 cycles. TCRdb reprocessed the 5' RACE reads via MiXCR and lists one record per CDR3 protein. The top ten hold more than 8.5% of the sample, which has some 760,000 distinct CDR3 sequences, 20% to 25% seen once. The same data also went into a second study, on T cells of mothers and their children.

What was sequenced was blood. The receptors shown here come from a boy between 10 and 17 years old in good health.

This chain links TRBV5-1 with TRBJ2-5; 7 bases map to TRBD2. The end of the DNA fits TRBJ2-1 better, so the J call may be wrong. CDR3 length: 15 residues. CDR1 and CDR2 (germline): SGHRS, YFSETQ. CDR3: CASRREGGPQDEQFF. The CDR3 region has the DNA TGCGCCAGCAGAAGGGAGGGAGGGCCTCAGGATGAGCAGTTCTTC.

About this clonotype: An end of the junction differs from the germline gene, which may be a read error. The V and J genes are TRBV24-1 and TRBJ2-2; D gene uncertain. The CDR3 contains 17 residues. CDR1 KGHDR and CDR2 SFDVKD come from the germline V gene. The CDR3: CAASDPEDPLNIGELFF. CDR3 coding DNA: TGTGCCGCCAGTGACCCTGAGGACCCGCTGAACATCGGGGAGCTGTTTTTT.

The CDR3 DNA sequence: TGTGCCAGCACCGCGGGGGGTGACACCGGGGAGCTGTTTTTT. This codes for CASTAGGDTGELFF. This sequence joins TRBV7-2 and TRBJ2-2; the match to TRBD2 covers 8 bases. CDR3 length: 14 amino acids. V was pared by 7 bases and J by 3 bases, with 4 bases of the junction left unmatched. Germline CDR1 SGHTA, CDR2 FQGNSA.

There are a few counts of this clonotype. The chain recombines TRBV29-1 with TRBJ2-2; possible D gene TRBD2, 5 bases. The CDR3 is 12 amino acids. Trimming took 6 bases from V and 7 from J, leaving 12 bases between them. In germline, CDR1 is SQVTM, CDR2 ANQGSEA. CDR3 residues: CSVGALGGELFF. The DNA of the CDR3 is TGCAGCGTGGGAGCCCTGGGCGGGGAGCTGTTTTTT.

In this sample, this clonotype turned up a few times. V usage is TRBV18 and J usage is TRBJ2-1, with 12 positions matching TRBD2. Germline assignment: CDR1 KGHSH and CDR2 LQKENI. V trimming: 3 bases; J trimming: 7 bases; junction bases outside the gene matches: 7. The CDR3 sequence is 16 residues long. CDR3 in amino acids: CASSPDGLAGMNEQFF. Here the CDR3 DNA reads TGTGCCAGCTCACCTGACGGACTAGCGGGAATGAATGAGCAGTTCTTC.

This clonotype showed up just a few times. This sequence joins TRBV18 and TRBJ2-2; D ambiguous. V lost 2 bases and J 3 bases, leaving 7 bases between the germline ends. This CDR3 is built from 14 residues. The V gene's germline CDR1 is KGHSH and CDR2 LQKENI. CDR3 in DNA: TGTGCCAGCTCACCAGGCTCATACACCGGGGAGCTGTTTTTT. Its translation is CASSPGSYTGELFF. Drawing the rest from reference TRBV18 and TRBJ2-2, the complete variable domain is NAGVMQNPRHLVRRRGQEARLRCSPMKGHSHVYWYRQLPEEGLKFMVYLQKENIIDESGMPKERFSAEFPKEGPSILRIQQVVRGDSAAYFCASSPGSYTGELFFGEGSRLTVL.

The sample holds a few counts of this clonotype. The chain joins TRBV4-3 to TRBJ1-6; the D gene is possibly TRBD1 (5 bases). The CDR3 has 15 amino acids. From germline, CDR1 is LGHNA and CDR2 YSLEER. V lost 0 bases to trimming and J lost 9 bases, with 12 bases between them. The CDR3 DNA reads TGCGCCAGCAGCCAAGACCTATCCGGGGGTTCACCCCTCCACTTT. It yields the protein CASSQDLSGGSPLHF.

This clonotype has more than one count but fewer than ten. The V call is TRBV11-1, the J call TRBJ2-7; a weak D match, TRBD1 (7 bases). The CDR3 totals 14 residues. Germline CDR1 is SGHAT and CDR2 is FQDESV (reference sequence). V shed 5 bases and J shed 2 bases, with 13 bases lying between them. The CDR3 region has the DNA TGTGCCAGCAGCCCACAGGGGACTCCCTACGAGCAGTACTTC. This encodes CASSPQGTPYEQYF.